One T cell receptor beta chain is described in this entry. The target antigen is unknown. The PCR employed 60 Vbeta primers together with 13 Jbeta primers. Sequencing used immunoSEQ multiplex PCR; TCRdb keeps in-frame clones, though not all of them. The sample carries about 55,000 clones, 80% to 85% recorded once. The sample comes from a study of cytomegalovirus exposure and HLA in healthy donors. General observations from the study: An analysis done earlier found most TCR beta V segments productive about 87% or about 30% of the time. For most subjects, TCR beta sequences were reported to predict HLA-A and HLA-B alleles with accuracy. Most CMV-associated TCR beta chains appeared HLA-restricted in a later analysis. The study put roughly 160 TCR beta chains on its list as cytomegalovirus-associated.

With V trimmed by 4 bases and J by 0 bases, 10 bases remained unmatched. The germline gives CDR1 SGHDT, CDR2 YYEEEE. This CDR3 region has 17 residues. The rearrangement uses TRBV5-6 and TRBJ1-1; 9 bases agree with TRBD1. The sample comprised PBMCs. The TCR sequence derives from a man aged 30 to 45 in good health and CMV-seronegative. The CDR3 region has the DNA TGTGCCAGCAGCCCGGACAGGGGAGGGTTCATGAACACTGAAGCTTTCTTT. Translation: CASSPDRGGFMNTEAFF. Full variable domain (remainder filled in from reference TRBV5-6 and TRBJ1-1): DAGVTQSPTHLIKTRGQQVTLRCSPKSGHDTVSWYQQALGQGPQFIFQYYEEEERQRGNFPDRFSGHQFPNYSSELNVNALLLGDSALYLCASSPDRGGFMNTEAFFGQGTRLTVV.